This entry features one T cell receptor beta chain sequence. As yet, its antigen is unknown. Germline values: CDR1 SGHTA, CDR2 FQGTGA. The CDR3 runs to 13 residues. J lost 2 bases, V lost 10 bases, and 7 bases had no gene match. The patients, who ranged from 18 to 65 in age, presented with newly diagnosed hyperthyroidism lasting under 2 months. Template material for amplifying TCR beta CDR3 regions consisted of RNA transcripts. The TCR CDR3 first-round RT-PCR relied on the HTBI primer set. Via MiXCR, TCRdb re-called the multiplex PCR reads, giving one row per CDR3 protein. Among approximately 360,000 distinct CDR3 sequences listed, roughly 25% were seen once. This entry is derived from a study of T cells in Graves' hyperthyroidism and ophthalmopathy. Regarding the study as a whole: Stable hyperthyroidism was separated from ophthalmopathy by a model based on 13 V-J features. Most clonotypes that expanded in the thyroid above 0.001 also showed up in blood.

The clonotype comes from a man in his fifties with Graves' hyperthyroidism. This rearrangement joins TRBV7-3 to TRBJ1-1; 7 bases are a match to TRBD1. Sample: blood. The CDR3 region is CATGTDFNTEAFF. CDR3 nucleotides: TGTGCCACCGGGACAGATTTTAACACTGAAGCTTTCTTT.